The sequence of this T cell receptor beta chain was determined in a study of T cells after yellow fever vaccination. At the level of the study: It was SMART-Seq v4 Ultra Low Input that prepared the fractions with low cell numbers.

MiXCR was run by TCRdb on the 5' RACE reads, yielding one entry per CDR3 protein. This table holds approximately 260,000 distinct CDR3 sequences, 5.2% found once. Findings of the study overall: Detected again after the booster were most primary-vaccination clones, at 95% to 98% CD4 and approximately 85% CD8. Peaking faster, on day 5 versus 15, the secondary response was nonetheless weaker. FACS-sorted repertoires could contain abundant clonotypes contaminating from the bulk population.

Turning to this clonotype: Its antigen is currently unknown.

Trimming took 0 bases from V and 7 from J, leaving 11 bases between them. The germline CDR1 and CDR2 sequences are SEHNR and FQNEAQ (reference sequence). The CDR3 has 14 residues. This specimen was CD4+ T cells sorted from PBMCs, taken on the day of the yellow fever booster vaccination. The clonotype originates from a man younger than 30 who received the YFV17D yellow fever vaccine. The V and J genes are TRBV7-9 and TRBJ2-3, with D possibly being TRBD1 or TRBD2 (5 bases each). The chain's CDR3 is CASSLAGAVNTQYF. CDR3 DNA: TGTGCCAGCAGCTTAGCCGGGGCAGTTAATACGCAGTATTTT.